The 19 T cell receptor beta chains listed next were all sequenced from one sample in a study of neurological immune-mediated disorders. MiXCR, applied by TCRdb to the 5' RACE reads, yields one record per CDR3 protein. This repertoire shows 50,000 or so distinct CDR3 sequences, 10% found once; its top ten account for 20% to 25%. Sequences were obtained from PBMCs. Receptors were obtained from a woman between 35 and 50 years old with HTLV-1-associated myelopathy (HAM/TSP).

This clonotype was detected many times. This sequence joins TRBV7-2 and TRBJ2-7; D is possibly TRBD1 (5 bases). The CDR3 contains 14 residues. CDR1 and CDR2 from the germline V gene are SGHTA and FQGNSA. V shed 1 base and J shed 2 bases, with 9 bases lying between them. CDR3 DNA sequence: TGTGCCAGCAGCTTAGAGGGGTCCGCCTACGAGCAGTACTTC. This translates into CASSLEGSAYEQYF.

Many counts were recorded for this clonotype. This chain links TRBV29-1 with TRBJ1-2; 8 bases agree with TRBD1. CDR1 is SQVTM, CDR2 ANQGSEA, per germline. The junction had 8 bases not matched to a gene; V was cut back by 5 bases and J by 0 bases. This CDR3 comprises 15 residues. In DNA form, the CDR3 reads TGCAGCGTTACCAGGACAGGGAAAGCTAACTATGGCTACACCTTC. Residues: CSVTRTGKANYGYTF. Full variable domain (rest looked up from reference TRBV29-1 and TRBJ1-2): SAVISQKPSRDICQRGTSLTIQCQVDSQVTMMFWYRQQPGQSLTLIATANQGSEATYESGFVIDKFPISRPNLTFSTLTVSNMSPEDSSIYLCSVTRTGKANYGYTFGSGTRLTVV.

This clonotype came up many times. V gene TRBV7-6 combines with J gene TRBJ2-3, with 11 bases lining up with TRBD2. The germline CDR1 and CDR2 sequences are SGHVS and FNYEAQ. This CDR3 spans 16 amino acids. V lost 4 bases, J lost 6 bases, and 9 bases stayed unmatched. The CDR3 protein is CASSSYSGGASDTQYF. The CDR3, as DNA: TGTGCCAGCAGCTCCTATAGCGGGGGGGCGTCCGATACGCAGTATTTT.

This clonotype showed up many times. This chain uses TRBV7-2 with TRBJ2-1, with 9 bases aligning to TRBD2. This CDR3 comprises 15 residues. With V trimmed by 1 base and J by 5 bases, 3 bases remained unmatched. Germline CDR1 is SGHTA and CDR2 is FQGNSA. CDR3 coding DNA: TGTGCCAGCAGCTTAGAACTAGCGGGTAACAATGAGCAGTTCTTC. Translation gives CASSLELAGNNEQFF.

Ten or more counts support this clonotype. The chain links TRBV5-6 to TRBJ1-1; D possibly corresponds to TRBD1 (5 bases). V lost 4 bases to trimming and J lost 5 bases, with 24 bases between them. Germline assignment: CDR1 SGHDT and CDR2 YYEEEE. CDR3 length: 17 residues. The CDR3 DNA is TGTGCCAGCAGCCCGACCGGGTGGGGGACCGAGGGGACTGAAGCTTTCTTT. Amino acid sequence: CASSPTGWGTEGTEAFF.

The table lists this clonotype with many counts. The chain is built from TRBV4-1 and TRBJ1-2; D is uncertain. Per the germline V gene, CDR1 is MGHRA and CDR2 is YSYEKL. This CDR3 is built from 14 residues. The germline V and J ends were trimmed by 0 bases and 7 bases, with 12 bases remaining between them. The CDR3 nucleotides read TGCGCCAGCAGCCAAGACGTCCGGGAACTTGGCTACACCTTC. It yields the protein CASSQDVRELGYTF.

This clonotype appeared many times. This sequence joins TRBV10-3 and TRBJ2-7; the D is unclear. Germline CDR1 ENHRY, CDR2 SYGVKD. The V gene lost 4 bases and the J gene lost 1 base, with 2 bases spanning the gap. The CDR3 consists of 11 residues. This CDR3 is CAISGSYEQYF. Written as DNA, the CDR3 is TGTGCCATCAGTGGATCCTACGAGCAGTACTTC.

This clonotype was counted many times. The chain uses TRBV21-1 and TRBJ1-5; the tabulated D call, TRBD1, remains unverified against the DNA. TRBV21-1 is a listed pseudogene. CDR3 length: 16 amino acids. This chain's CDR3 is CASGRTGWDRNQPQHF. The CDR3 DNA reads as TGTGCCAGCGGGAGGACAGGGTGGGACCGCAATCAGCCCCAGCATTTT.

On this clonotype itself: With a much larger clone just one base away, this may be a read error. This chain joins TRBV6-6 and TRBJ1-1; D gene unclear. This CDR3 has 12 amino acids. Germline V CDR1 and CDR2: MNHNY, SVGAGI (reference sequence). CDR3: CVSHPANTEAFF. Written as DNA, the CDR3 is TGTGTCAGCCACCCAGCGAACACTGAAGCTTTCTTT.

This clonotype was seen repeatedly, ten times or more. The gene calls are TRBV5-1 and TRBJ2-3; D gene uncertain. The length of the CDR3 is 13 residues. Germline V gene lookup returns CDR1 SGHRS and CDR2 YFSETQ. V was clipped by 5 bases and J by 4 bases, with 11 bases between them. The CDR3, as DNA: TGCGCCAGCAGGGACCAGGCGGCAGATACGCAGTATTTT. It yields the protein CASRDQAADTQYF.

This clonotype showed up many times. The chain uses TRBV10-3 and TRBJ2-3, with TRBD2 matching 8 bases. The CDR3 spans 13 residues. The J segment lost 6 bases and the V segment lost 11 bases, leaving 10 bases of the junction unmatched. Germline loops: CDR1 ENHRY, CDR2 SYGVKD. For the CDR3, the DNA is TGTGCCCTTCGGGGGGGCCTCGGGGATACGCAGTATTTT. This sequence encodes CALRGGLGDTQYF.

About this clonotype itself: A single base separates this from a much larger clone, so it may be a read error. The rearrangement uses TRBV29-1 and TRBJ2-2, with unresolved D. V was cut by 0 bases and J by 8 bases, with 10 bases left in between. Germline values: CDR1 SQVTM, CDR2 ANQGSEA. The CDR3 contains 13 residues. The CDR3 protein is CSVEDFMAGELFF. In DNA, the CDR3 is TGCAGCGTTGAAGATTTTATGGCAGGGGAGCTGTTTTTT.

This clonotype was counted at least ten times. The gene calls are TRBV14 and TRBJ2-3; D may match TRBD1 or TRBD2 (5 bases each). The CDR3 is 17 amino acids. Germline V gene sequence: CDR1 SGHDN, CDR2 FVKESK. The germline V and J ends were trimmed by 0 bases and 2 bases, with 15 bases remaining between them. CDR3 sequence reads: CASSQDPVGVTTDTQYF. Written as DNA, the CDR3 is TGTGCCAGCAGCCAAGATCCCGTGGGGGTGACCACAGATACGCAGTATTTT.

This clonotype has at least ten counts. This chain joins TRBV20-1 and TRBJ1-1; D not resolved. CDR1 and CDR2 from the germline V gene are DFQATT and SNEGSKA (reference sequence). The CDR3 loop spans 12 amino acids. Trimming took 4 bases from V and 0 from J, leaving 6 bases between them. The CDR3 DNA reads TGCAGTGCTAAAGGAATGAACACTGAAGCTTTCTTT. Its protein product is CSAKGMNTEAFF.

This clonotype was recorded many times. The chain has TRBV6-2 or TRBV6-3 and TRBJ2-3, with D perhaps TRBD2 (6 bases). Germline CDR1 MNHEY, CDR2 SVGEGT. The CDR3 sequence is 12 residues long. With 2 bases removed from V and 8 bases from J, the gap between germline ends came to 8 bases. The CDR3 here is CASSYGSGTQYF. Written as DNA, the CDR3 is TGTGCCAGCAGTTACGGTAGCGGTACGCAGTATTTT.

This clonotype was seen repeatedly, ten times or more. The V call is TRBV12-3 or TRBV12-4, the J call TRBJ1-2; a possible D gene is TRBD1 (6 bases). CDR3 length: 13 residues. Trimming left V 1 base short and J 7 bases short, with 10 bases between. In DNA, the CDR3 is TGTGCCAGCAGTTTAGGGGGGGCTAGTGGCTACACCTTC. Protein sequence: CASSLGGASGYTF.

This clonotype was found a few times. A much more abundant neighbour one base away suggests this may be a read error. The rearrangement uses TRBV12-3 or TRBV12-4 and TRBJ2-7; a weak D match, TRBD1 (6 bases). V shed 6 bases and J shed 0 bases, with 15 bases lying between them. There are 15 residues in the CDR3. The CDR3 region is CASSKTRDISYEQYF. CDR3 nucleotide sequence: TGTGCCAGCAGCAAAACCCGGGACATCTCCTACGAGCAGTACTTC.

This clonotype has ten or more counts. V usage is TRBV29-1 and J usage is TRBJ2-2, with D unresolved. Trimming took 4 bases from V and 1 from J, leaving 7 bases between them. From germline, CDR1 is SQVTM and CDR2 ANQGSEA. CDR3 length: 13 amino acids. The CDR3 nucleotides are TGCAGCGTTGGCTCCGGGAACACCGGGGAGCTGTTTTTT. Protein: CSVGSGNTGELFF.

This clonotype was counted a single time. The chain uses TRBV12-3 or TRBV12-4 and TRBJ1-2; D remains ambiguous. V lost 3 bases, J lost 5 bases, and 13 bases lay in between. This CDR3 contains 14 residues. The CDR3 sequence: CASSFARSGYGYTF. The CDR3 DNA follows: TGTGCCAGCAGTTTTGCCCGCTCGGGGTATGGCTACACCTTC.